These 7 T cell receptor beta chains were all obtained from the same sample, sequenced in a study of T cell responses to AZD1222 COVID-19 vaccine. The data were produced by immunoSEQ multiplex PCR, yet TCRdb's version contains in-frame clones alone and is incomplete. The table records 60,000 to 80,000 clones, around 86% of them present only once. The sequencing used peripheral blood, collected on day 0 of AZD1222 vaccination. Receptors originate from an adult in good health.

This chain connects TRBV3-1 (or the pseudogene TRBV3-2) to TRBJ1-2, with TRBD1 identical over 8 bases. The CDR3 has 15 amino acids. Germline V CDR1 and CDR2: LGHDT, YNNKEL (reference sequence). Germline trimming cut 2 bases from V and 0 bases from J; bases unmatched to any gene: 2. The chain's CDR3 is CASSQRTGPNYGYTF. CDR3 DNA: TGTGCCAGCAGCCAAAGGACAGGGCCTAACTATGGCTACACCTTC.

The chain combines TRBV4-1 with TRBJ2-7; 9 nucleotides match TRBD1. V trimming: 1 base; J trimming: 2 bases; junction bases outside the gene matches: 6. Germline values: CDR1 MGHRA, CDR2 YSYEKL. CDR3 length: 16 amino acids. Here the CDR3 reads CASSQGPDRGTYEQYF. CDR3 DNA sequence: TGCGCCAGCAGCCAAGGTCCGGACAGGGGTACCTACGAGCAGTACTTC.

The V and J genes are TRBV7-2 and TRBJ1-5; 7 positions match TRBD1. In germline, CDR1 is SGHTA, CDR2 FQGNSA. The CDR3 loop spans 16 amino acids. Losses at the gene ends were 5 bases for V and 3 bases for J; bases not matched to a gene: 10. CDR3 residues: CASSPRRGPNNQPQHF. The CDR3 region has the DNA TGTGCCAGCAGCCCCCGGAGGGGGCCGAACAATCAGCCCCAGCATTTT.

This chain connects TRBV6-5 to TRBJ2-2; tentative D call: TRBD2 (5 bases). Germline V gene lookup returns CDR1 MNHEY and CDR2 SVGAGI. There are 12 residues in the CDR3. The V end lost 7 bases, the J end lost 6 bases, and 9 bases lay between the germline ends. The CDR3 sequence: CASKLVPGELFF. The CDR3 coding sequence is TGTGCCAGCAAACTAGTGCCCGGGGAGCTGTTTTTT.

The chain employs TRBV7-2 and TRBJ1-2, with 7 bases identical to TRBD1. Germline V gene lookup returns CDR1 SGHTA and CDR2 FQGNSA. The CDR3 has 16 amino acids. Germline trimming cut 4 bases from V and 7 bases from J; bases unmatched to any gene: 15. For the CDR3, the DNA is TGTGCCAGCAGCTCAGTGACAGGGAGAATTGAAGGTGGCTACACCTTC. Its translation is CASSSVTGRIEGGYTF.

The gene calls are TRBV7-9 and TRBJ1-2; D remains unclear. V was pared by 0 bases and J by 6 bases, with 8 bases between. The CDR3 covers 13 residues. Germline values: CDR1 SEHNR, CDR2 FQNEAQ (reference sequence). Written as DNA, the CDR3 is TGTGCCAGCAGCTTAGCGTTGGTGGATGGCTACACCTTC. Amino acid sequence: CASSLALVDGYTF. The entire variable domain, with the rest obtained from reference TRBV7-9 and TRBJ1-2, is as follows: DTGVSQNPRHKITKRGQNVTFRCDPISEHNRLYWYRQTLGQGPEFLTYFQNEAQLEKSRLLSDRFSAERPKGSFSTLEIQRTEQGDSAMYLCASSLALVDGYTFGSGTRLTVV.

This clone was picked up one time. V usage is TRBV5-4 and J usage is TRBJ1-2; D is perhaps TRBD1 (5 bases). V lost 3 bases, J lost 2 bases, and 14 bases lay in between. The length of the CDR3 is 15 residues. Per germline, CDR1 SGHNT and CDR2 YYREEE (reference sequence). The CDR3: CASSSDGHTNYGYTF. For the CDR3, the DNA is TGTGCCAGCAGCTCGGACGGACATACAAACTATGGCTACACCTTC.